This T cell receptor beta chain was documented in a study of T cell responses to AZD1222 COVID-19 vaccine. Regarding the study as a whole: White British donors predominated, females outnumbered males, and clonal diversity was possibly underestimated. Close to half of all spike-specific TCRs reportedly target regions of the variants that are unmutated. Elevations in Spike-specific TCR breadth and depth followed administration of two AZD1222 doses. Baseline seropositivity occurred in only a handful of AZD1222 recipients.

The table came from immunoSEQ multiplex PCR; TCRdb's copy has only in-frame clones and leaves some out. The sample records 84,000 or so clones, approximately 89% being singletons. Germline V gene data show CDR1 as MNHGY and CDR2 as SVAAGI. V lost 8 bases and J 7 bases, leaving 8 bases between the germline ends. This CDR3 has 10 residues. As for this clone: What it recognizes is unknown.

The V gene is TRBV6-9, the J gene TRBJ1-1; no firm D call. The material sequenced was peripheral blood, taken on day 0 of MenACWY control vaccination. The TCR was taken from an adult in good health. CDR3: CASPPGEAFF. The CDR3 DNA reads TGTGCCAGCCCCCCAGGTGAAGCTTTCTTT.